These 2 T cell receptor beta chains were sequenced from one sample in a study of T cell responses to AZD1222 COVID-19 vaccine (dated by TCRdb to the early 2020s). Per the publication, the time point label means: baseline before first vaccination. The library was obtained by the immunoSEQ multiplex PCR assay. As stored in TCRdb, this immuneACCESS dataset retains in-frame rearrangements with V and J assigned. A fraction of the clones does not appear; measured against another copy, unresolved V genes explain less than half of the discrepancy, and the remainder lacks a known reason. Recorded for this sample are 80,000 to 130,000 clones; roughly 89% of them occurred a single time. The top ten hold 3.3% of the sample. The specimen was peripheral blood, collected on day 0 of AZD1222 vaccination. The receptor source for this set is an adult in good health.

J is TRBJ2-2 and V is TRBV5-8; D is unresolved. CDR3 size: 14 residues. CDR1 is SGHTS, CDR2 YDEGEE, per germline. Trimming left V 0 bases short and J 3 bases short, with 6 bases between. The DNA for the CDR3 is TGTGCCAGCAGCTTGGCCGTGGACACCGGGGAGCTGTTTTTT. Protein product: CASSLAVDTGELFF.

The chain couples TRBV18 to TRBJ1-2; 9 nucleotides match TRBD1. V lost 3 bases to trimming and J lost 7 bases; unmatched junction nucleotides: 15. CDR1 and CDR2 from the germline V gene are KGHSH and LQKENI. There are 17 residues in the CDR3. The CDR3 is CASSPLAPGQGVGGYTF. In nucleotides, the CDR3 is TGTGCCAGCTCACCCCTGGCCCCGGGACAGGGCGTCGGTGGCTACACCTTC. The complete variable domain, with remaining parts taken from reference TRBV18 and TRBJ1-2, reads NAGVMQNPRHLVRRRGQEARLRCSPMKGHSHVYWYRQLPEEGLKFMVYLQKENIIDESGMPKERFSAEFPKEGPSILRIQQVVRGDSAAYFCASSPLAPGQGVGGYTFGSGTRLTVV.